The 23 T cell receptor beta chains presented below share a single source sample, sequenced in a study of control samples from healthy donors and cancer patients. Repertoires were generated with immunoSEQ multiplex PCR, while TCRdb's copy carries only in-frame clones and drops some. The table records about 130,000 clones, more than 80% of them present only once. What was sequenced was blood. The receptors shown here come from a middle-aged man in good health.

This CDR3 is CASSPPGGGSYEQYF. CDR3 sequence (DNA): TGTGCCAGCTCACCCCCAGGGGGCGGCTCCTACGAGCAGTACTTC. The genes are TRBV18 and TRBJ2-7; TRBD1 matches 8 bases. This CDR3 comprises 15 residues. Trimming cost V 3 bases and J 0 bases; bases outside gene matches: 4. The germline gives CDR1 KGHSH, CDR2 LQKENI.

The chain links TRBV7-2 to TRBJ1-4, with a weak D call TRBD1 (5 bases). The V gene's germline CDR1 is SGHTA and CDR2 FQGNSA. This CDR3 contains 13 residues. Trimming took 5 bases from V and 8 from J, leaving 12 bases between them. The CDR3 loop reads CASSRGRREKLFF. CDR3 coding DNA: TGTGCCAGCAGCAGGGGACGGAGAGAAAAACTGTTTTTT.

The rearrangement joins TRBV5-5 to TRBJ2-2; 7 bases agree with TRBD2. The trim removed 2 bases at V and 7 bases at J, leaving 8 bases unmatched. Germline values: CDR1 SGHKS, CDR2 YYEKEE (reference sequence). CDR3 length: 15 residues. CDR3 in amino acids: CASSFFSGQGGELFF. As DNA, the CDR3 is TGTGCCAGCAGCTTTTTTAGCGGGCAGGGCGGGGAGCTGTTTTTT.

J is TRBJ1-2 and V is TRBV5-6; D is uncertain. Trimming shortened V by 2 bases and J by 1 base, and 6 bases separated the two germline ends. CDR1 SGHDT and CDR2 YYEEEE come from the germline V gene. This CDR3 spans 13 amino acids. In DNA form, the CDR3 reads TGTGCCAGCAGCTTCCCAAGTAACTATGGCTACACCTTC. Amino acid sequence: CASSFPSNYGYTF.

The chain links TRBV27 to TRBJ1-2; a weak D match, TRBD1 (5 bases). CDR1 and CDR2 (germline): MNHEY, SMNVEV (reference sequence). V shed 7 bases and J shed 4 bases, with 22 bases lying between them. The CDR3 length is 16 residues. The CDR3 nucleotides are TGTGCCAGCACTCGGTGGCCGGATGAAAGGGGCTATGGCTACACCTTC. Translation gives CASTRWPDERGYGYTF.

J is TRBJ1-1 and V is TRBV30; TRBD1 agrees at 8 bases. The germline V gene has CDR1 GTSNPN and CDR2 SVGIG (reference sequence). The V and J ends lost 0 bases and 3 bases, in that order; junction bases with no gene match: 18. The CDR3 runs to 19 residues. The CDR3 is CAWSVRRGRGLFNYTEAFF. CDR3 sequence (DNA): TGTGCCTGGAGTGTAAGGAGGGGCAGGGGGCTGTTTAACTACACTGAAGCTTTCTTT.

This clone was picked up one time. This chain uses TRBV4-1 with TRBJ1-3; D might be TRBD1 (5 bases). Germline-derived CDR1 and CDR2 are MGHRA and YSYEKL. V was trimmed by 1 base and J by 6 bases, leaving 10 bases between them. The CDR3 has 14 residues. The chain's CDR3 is CASSQVGVENTIYF. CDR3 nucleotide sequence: TGCGCCAGCAGCCAAGTAGGGGTGGAAAACACCATATATTTT.

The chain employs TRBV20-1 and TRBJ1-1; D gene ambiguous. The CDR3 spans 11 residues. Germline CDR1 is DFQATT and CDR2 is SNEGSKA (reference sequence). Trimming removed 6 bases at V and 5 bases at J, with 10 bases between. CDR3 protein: CSAKLRTEAFF. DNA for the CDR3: TGCAGTGCCAAATTGCGGACTGAAGCTTTCTTT.

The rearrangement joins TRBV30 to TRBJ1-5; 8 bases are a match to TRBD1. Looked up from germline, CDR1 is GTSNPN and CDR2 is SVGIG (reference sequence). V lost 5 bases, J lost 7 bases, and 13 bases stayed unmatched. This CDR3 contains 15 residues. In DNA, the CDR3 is TGTGCCTGGCAAGGACGGACAGGGATGGGCCAGCCCCAGCATTTT. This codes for CAWQGRTGMGQPQHF.

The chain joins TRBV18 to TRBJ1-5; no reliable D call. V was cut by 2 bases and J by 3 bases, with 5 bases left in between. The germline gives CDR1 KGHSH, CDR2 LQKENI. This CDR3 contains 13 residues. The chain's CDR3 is CASSPGHNQPQHF. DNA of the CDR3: TGTGCCAGCTCACCAGGGCACAATCAGCCCCAGCATTTT.

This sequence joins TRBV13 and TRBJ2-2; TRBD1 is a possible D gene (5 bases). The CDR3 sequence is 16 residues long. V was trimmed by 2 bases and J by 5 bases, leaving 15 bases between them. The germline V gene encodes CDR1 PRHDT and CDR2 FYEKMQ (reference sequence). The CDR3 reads CASSLFRIGVTGELFF. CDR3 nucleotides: TGTGCCAGCAGCTTATTTCGTATAGGGGTGACCGGGGAGCTGTTTTTT.

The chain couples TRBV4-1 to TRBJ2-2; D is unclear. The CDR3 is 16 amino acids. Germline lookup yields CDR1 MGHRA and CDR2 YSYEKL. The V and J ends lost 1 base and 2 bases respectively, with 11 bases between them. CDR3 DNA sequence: TGCGCCAGCAGCCAAGGGGTTAGGATTAACACCGGGGAGCTGTTTTTT. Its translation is CASSQGVRINTGELFF.

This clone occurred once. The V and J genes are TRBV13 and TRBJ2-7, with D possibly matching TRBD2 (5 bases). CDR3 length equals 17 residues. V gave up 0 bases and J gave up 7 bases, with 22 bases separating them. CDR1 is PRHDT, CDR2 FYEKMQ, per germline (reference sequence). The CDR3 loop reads CASSLGPHDLPSGEQYF. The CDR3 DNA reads TGTGCCAGCAGCTTAGGCCCCCACGACCTGCCCTCGGGGGAGCAGTACTTC.

In DNA, the CDR3 is TGTGCCAGCAGCTTTGGGGGGCAAGGCACTGAAGCTTTCTTT. This sequence encodes CASSFGGQGTEAFF. This chain connects TRBV11-2 to TRBJ1-1; perhaps TRBD1 as D (6 bases). With 3 bases removed from V and 4 bases from J, the gap between germline ends came to 12 bases. Per germline, CDR1 SGHAT and CDR2 FQNNGV. The CDR3 totals 14 residues.

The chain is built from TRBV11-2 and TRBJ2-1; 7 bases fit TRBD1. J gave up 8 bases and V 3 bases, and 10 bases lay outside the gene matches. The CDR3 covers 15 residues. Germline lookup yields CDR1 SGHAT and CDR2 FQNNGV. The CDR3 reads CASSFAQGIYDEQFF. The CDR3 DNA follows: TGTGCCAGCAGCTTTGCACAGGGGATTTACGATGAGCAGTTCTTC.

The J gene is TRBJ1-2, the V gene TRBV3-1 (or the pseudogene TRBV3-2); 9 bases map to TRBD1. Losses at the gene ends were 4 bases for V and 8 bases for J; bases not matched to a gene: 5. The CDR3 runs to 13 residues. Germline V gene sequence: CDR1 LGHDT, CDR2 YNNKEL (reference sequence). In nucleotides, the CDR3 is TGTGCCAGCAGCCTACAGGGGGCGAGCGGCTACACCTTC. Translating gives CASSLQGASGYTF.

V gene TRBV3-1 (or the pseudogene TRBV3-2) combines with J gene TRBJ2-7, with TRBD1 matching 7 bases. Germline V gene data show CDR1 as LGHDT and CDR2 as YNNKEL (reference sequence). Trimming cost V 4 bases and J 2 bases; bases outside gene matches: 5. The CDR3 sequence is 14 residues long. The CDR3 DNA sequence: TGTGCCAGCAGCCTAACAACAGGGGCCTACGAGCAGTACTTC. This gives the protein CASSLTTGAYEQYF.

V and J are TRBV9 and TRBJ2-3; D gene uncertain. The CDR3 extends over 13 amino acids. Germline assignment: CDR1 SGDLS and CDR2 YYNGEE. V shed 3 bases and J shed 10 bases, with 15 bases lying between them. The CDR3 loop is CASSATPENAQYF. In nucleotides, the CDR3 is TGTGCCAGCAGCGCCACCCCCGAGAATGCGCAGTATTTT. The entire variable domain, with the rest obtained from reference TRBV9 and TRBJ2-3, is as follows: DSGVTQTPKHLITATGQRVTLRCSPRSGDLSVYWYQQSLDQGLQFLIQYYNGEERAKGNILERFSAQQFPDLHSELNLSSLELGDSALYFCASSATPENAQYFGPGTRLTVL.

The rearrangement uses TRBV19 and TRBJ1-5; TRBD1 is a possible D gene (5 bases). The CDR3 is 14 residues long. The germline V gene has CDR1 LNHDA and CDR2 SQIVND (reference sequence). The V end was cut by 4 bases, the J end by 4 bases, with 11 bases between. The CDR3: CASSRLGVNQPQHF. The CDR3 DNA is TGTGCCAGTAGTAGGCTAGGGGTTAATCAGCCCCAGCATTTT.

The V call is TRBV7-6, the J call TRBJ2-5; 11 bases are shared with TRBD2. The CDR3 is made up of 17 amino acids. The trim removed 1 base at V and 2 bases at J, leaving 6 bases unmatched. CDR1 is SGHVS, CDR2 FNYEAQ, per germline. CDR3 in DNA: TGTGCCAGCAGCTTAGGGATAGCGGGGGGGCAACAAGAGACCCAGTACTTC. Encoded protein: CASSLGIAGGQQETQYF.

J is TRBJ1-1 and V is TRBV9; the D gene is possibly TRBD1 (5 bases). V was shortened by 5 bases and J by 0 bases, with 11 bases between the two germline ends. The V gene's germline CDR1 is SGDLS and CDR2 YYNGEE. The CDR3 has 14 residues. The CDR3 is CASSSGGVNTEAFF. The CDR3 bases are TGTGCCAGCAGTTCCGGGGGGGTGAACACTGAAGCTTTCTTT.

CDR3 bases: TGTGCCAGCAGACGAACTGGCACAGACGACCAGCCCCAGCATTTT. Protein: CASRRTGTDDQPQHF. The V and J genes are TRBV6-5 and TRBJ1-5; no definite D call. V was cut by 6 bases and J by 7 bases, with 19 bases left in between. This CDR3 has 15 residues. Per germline, CDR1 MNHEY and CDR2 SVGAGI.

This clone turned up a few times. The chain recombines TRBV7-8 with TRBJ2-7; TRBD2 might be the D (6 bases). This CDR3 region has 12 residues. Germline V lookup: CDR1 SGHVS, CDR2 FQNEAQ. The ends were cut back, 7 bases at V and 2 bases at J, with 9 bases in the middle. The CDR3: CASTRGAYEQYF. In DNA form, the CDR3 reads TGTGCCAGCACCCGCGGGGCCTACGAGCAGTACTTC. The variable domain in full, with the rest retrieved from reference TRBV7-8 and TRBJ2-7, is GAGVSQSPRYKVAKRGQDVALRCDPISGHVSLFWYQQALGQGPEFLTYFQNEAQLDKSGLPSDRFFAERPEGSVSTLKIQRTQQEDSAVYLCASTRGAYEQYFGPGTRLTVT.